The 31 T cell receptor beta chains below were found in one sample sequenced in a study of T cells in Graves' hyperthyroidism and ophthalmopathy. RNA transcripts yielded amplified TCR beta CDR3 regions. A set of HTBI primers served as the primers for a first-round RT-PCR of the TCR CDR3. TCRdb reprocessed the multiplex PCR reads via MiXCR and lists one record per CDR3 protein. The table records some 760,000 distinct CDR3 sequences, 12% to 15% of them present only once. The sample was blood. The receptors derive from a woman in her late teens or twenties with Graves' hyperthyroidism.

V gene TRBV29-1 combines with J gene TRBJ2-1, with 14 bases fitting TRBD2. The CDR3 contains 15 residues. Germline CDR1 reads SQVTM; CDR2 reads ANQGSEA. V dropped 2 bases and J dropped 6; count of bases not matched to a gene: 3. CDR3 sequence: CSVELGLAGGNEQFF. The CDR3 DNA reads TGCAGCGTTGAATTAGGACTAGCGGGAGGCAATGAGCAGTTCTTC.

This clonotype was seen repeatedly, ten times or more. The chain is built from TRBV20-1 and TRBJ1-5; D unresolved. In germline, CDR1 is DFQATT, CDR2 SNEGSKA (reference sequence). V lost 8 bases, J lost 6 bases, and 17 bases lay in between. The CDR3 is 13 residues long. CDR3 sequence: CSRRPEISQPQHF. CDR3 sequence (DNA): TGCAGTAGACGACCGGAAATCAGTCAGCCCCAGCATTTT.

This clonotype was observed many times. V is TRBV6-2 or TRBV6-3 and J is TRBJ2-1, with 8 bases that match TRBD2. Germline V gives CDR1 MNHEY, CDR2 SVGEGT. The CDR3 covers 14 residues. V was clipped by 6 bases and J by 3 bases; unmatched bases: 4. This CDR3 is CASRGTSGYNEQFF. The CDR3 nucleotides are TGTGCCAGCAGGGGCACTAGCGGCTACAATGAGCAGTTCTTC.

The chain combines TRBV9 with TRBJ1-2, with D perhaps matching TRBD1 (5 bases). The CDR3 has 14 amino acids. V was clipped by 4 bases and J by 2 bases, with 12 bases between them. Germline V lookup: CDR1 SGDLS, CDR2 YYNGEE. The CDR3 spells CASSRYQGNYGYTF. The CDR3 nucleotides read TGTGCCAGCAGCCGATACCAGGGCAACTATGGCTACACCTTC.

This clonotype was counted many times. CDR3 DNA sequence: TGTGCCAGTAGGGACAGGGGAAATGAGCAGTTCTTC. Translated, it gives CASRDRGNEQFF. The rearrangement links TRBV2 to TRBJ2-1, with 10 nucleotides matching TRBD1. CDR3 length equals 12 residues. V shed 9 bases and J 7 bases; nucleotides not matched to a gene: 3. Germline V CDR1 and CDR2: SNHLY, FYNNEI.

This rearrangement joins TRBV7-9 to TRBJ2-1, with 7 bases matching TRBD2. The V segment lost 5 bases and the J segment 5 bases; nucleotides outside the gene matches: 9. This CDR3 is built from 15 residues. Germline V CDR1 and CDR2: SEHNR, FQNEAQ (reference sequence). CDR3 DNA: TGTGCCAGCAGCCAAGCTAGCGGTCTGGACAATGAGCAGTTCTTC. It yields the protein CASSQASGLDNEQFF.

The sample holds a few counts of this clonotype. The rearrangement links TRBV7-2 to TRBJ2-5; 10 bases agree with TRBD1. CDR1 SGHTA and CDR2 FQGNSA come from the germline V gene. The CDR3 is 16 residues long. J was trimmed by 4 bases and V by 2 bases; bases with no gene match: 7. The CDR3 DNA is TGTGCCAGCAGCTTATATCCGGGACAGGGGAGAGAGACCCAGTACTTC. Residues: CASSLYPGQGRETQYF.

This clonotype was picked up a small number of times. The chain carries TRBV6-5 and TRBJ2-1; D gene ambiguous. Trimming left V 2 bases short and J 4 bases short, with 18 bases between. Looked up from germline, CDR1 is MNHEY and CDR2 is SVGAGI. The CDR3 is made up of 17 amino acids. The CDR3 DNA sequence: TGTGCCAGCAGTTACGGTCGGGTAGCTGGGGTATACAATGAGCAGTTCTTC. Translated, it gives CASSYGRVAGVYNEQFF.

This clonotype was detected many times. This rearrangement joins TRBV11-2 to TRBJ2-2; a possible D gene is TRBD2 (6 bases). Germline assignment: CDR1 SGHAT and CDR2 FQNNGV. Trimming shortened V by 5 bases and J by 2 bases, and 15 bases separated the two germline ends. The CDR3 is 16 amino acids. CDR3 coding DNA: TGTGCCAGCAGCCACTTCGGGGGTAAAAACACCGGGGAGCTGTTTTTT. The encoded protein is CASSHFGGKNTGELFF.

This clonotype was seen only a few times. A much bigger clone sits one base away, suggesting this may be a read error. V gene TRBV30 combines with J gene TRBJ2-3; D is unclear. This CDR3 is built from 15 residues. Per the germline V gene, CDR1 is GTSNPN and CDR2 is SVGIG (reference sequence). The CDR3 nucleotides are TGTACCTGGAGTGCCACGACCCTCAAGAAAGATACGCAGTATTTT. It yields the protein CTWSATTLKKDTQYF.

This clonotype was picked up a small number of times. V gene TRBV4-2 combines with J gene TRBJ2-1; 10 nucleotides agree with TRBD2. The germline CDR1 and CDR2 sequences are LGHNA and YNFKEQ. After removal of 2 bases from V and 2 bases from J, the junction contained 3 bases not matched to a gene. The CDR3 loop spans 16 amino acids. CDR3 DNA: TGTGCCAGCAGCCAATTAGCGGGAGGAGCCTACAATGAGCAGTTCTTC. Amino acids: CASSQLAGGAYNEQFF.

The rearrangement uses TRBV19 and TRBJ1-4; D is uncertain. Trimming pared 5 bases from V and 0 bases from J, leaving 10 bases between. CDR3 length: 15 residues. The germline CDR1 and CDR2 sequences are LNHDA and SQIVND (reference sequence). The CDR3, as DNA: TGTGCCAGTAGTCTCAGCGACACAACTAATGAAAAACTGTTTTTT. Protein sequence: CASSLSDTTNEKLFF.

This clonotype was recorded many times. V usage is TRBV3-1 and J usage is TRBJ2-1, with TRBD2 matching over 7 bases. The CDR3 contains 13 residues. The trim removed 3 bases at V and 11 bases at J, leaving 7 bases unmatched. Looked up from germline, CDR1 is LGHDT and CDR2 is YNNKEL (reference sequence). CDR3 in amino acids: CASSHEGGTKQFF. The CDR3 coding sequence is TGTGCCAGCAGCCATGAAGGCGGGACTAAGCAGTTCTTC.

This clonotype was picked up many times. The V call is TRBV3-1, the J call TRBJ2-7; D is ambiguous. There are 16 residues in the CDR3. V lost 1 base and J lost 7, with 20 bases in between. CDR1 LGHDT and CDR2 YNNKEL come from the germline V gene (reference sequence). CDR3 amino acids: CASSQVIESSLREQYF. The CDR3 nucleotides read TGTGCCAGCAGCCAAGTTATCGAGTCGAGTTTGAGGGAGCAGTACTTC.

This clonotype was counted many times. V is TRBV9 and J is TRBJ2-2; D remains unclear. The CDR3 covers 14 residues. The ends were cut back, 0 bases at V and 3 bases at J, with 6 bases in the middle. Germline V lookup: CDR1 SGDLS, CDR2 YYNGEE. DNA for the CDR3: TGTGCCAGCAGCGTAGCCCCAGACACCGGGGAGCTGTTTTTT. Amino acids: CASSVAPDTGELFF.

This clonotype was counted only a few times. The V and J genes are TRBV19 and TRBJ2-1; D unclear. Trimming left V 2 bases short and J 0 bases short, with 8 bases between. Looked up from germline, CDR1 is LNHDA and CDR2 is SQIVND (reference sequence). The CDR3 contains 15 residues. CDR3: CASSILHFSYNEQFF. CDR3 coding DNA: TGTGCCAGTAGTATACTCCACTTCTCCTACAATGAGCAGTTCTTC.

This clonotype was detected only a few times. The chain employs TRBV18 and TRBJ2-7, with a possible D match to TRBD2 (5 bases). The CDR3 is 12 residues long. Germline V gives CDR1 KGHSH, CDR2 LQKENI. V was clipped by 0 bases and J by 9 bases, with 9 bases between them. The CDR3 loop reads CASSPPNAGQYF. As DNA, the CDR3 is TGTGCCAGCTCACCACCGAACGCGGGGCAGTACTTC.

The CDR3 DNA is TGCGCCAGCAGCCAAGACTTTTTTAACTATGGCTACACCTTC. Its protein is CASSQDFFNYGYTF. The chain links TRBV4-3 to TRBJ1-2; D ambiguous. Trimming removed 0 bases at V and 1 base at J, with 6 bases between. Germline-derived CDR1 and CDR2 are LGHNA and YSLEER. The CDR3 loop spans 14 amino acids.

This clonotype was recorded a few times. The chain has TRBV28 and TRBJ1-2, with 7 bases that match TRBD1. With 6 bases clipped from V and 7 bases from J, the junction kept 8 bases outside the gene matches. Germline CDR1 is MDHEN and CDR2 is SYDVKM. The CDR3 has 13 residues. CDR3 in amino acids: CASSQTGMGGYTF. The DNA for the CDR3 is TGTGCCAGCAGCCAGACAGGGATGGGTGGCTACACCTTC.

The table lists this clonotype with a few counts. The chain employs TRBV19 and TRBJ2-7; D possibly corresponds to TRBD1 (6 bases). Germline lookup yields CDR1 LNHDA and CDR2 SQIVND (reference sequence). Trimming took off 1 base at V and 4 bases at J, with 14 bases between the two ends. The CDR3 is 15 residues long. CDR3 protein: CASSIAPGQTYEQYF. DNA of the CDR3: TGTGCCAGTAGTATAGCCCCCGGACAGACTTACGAGCAGTACTTC.

Comment on this clonotype: This may be a read error, as it is one base from a much larger clone. The chain joins TRBV3-1 to TRBJ1-5, with D possibly TRBD1 on 5 matching bases. Between the trimmed V and J ends, which lost 1 base and 6 bases, there was a span of 16 bases. The CDR3 has 16 amino acids. Germline V lookup: CDR1 LGHDT, CDR2 YNNKEL (reference sequence). CDR3 in DNA: TGTGCCAGCAGCCAAGGGGGGAAGAGGGGCAGTCAGCCCCAGCATTTT. Translated: CASSQGGKRGSQPQHF.

This clonotype was detected many times. V is TRBV29-1 and J is TRBJ1-4; D unclear. With 5 bases removed from V and 4 bases from J, the gap between germline ends came to 14 bases. Germline CDR1 is SQVTM and CDR2 is ANQGSEA. The CDR3 runs to 14 residues. CDR3 nucleotide sequence: TGCAGCGTTCGAGGTGGAGAAGTTAATGAAAAACTGTTTTTT. Translating it yields CSVRGGEVNEKLFF.

This clonotype has just a few counts. The rearrangement joins TRBV2 to TRBJ2-3; D perhaps matches TRBD1 (6 bases). The V and J ends lost 4 bases and 3 bases respectively, with 20 bases between them. The germline CDR1 and CDR2 sequences are SNHLY and FYNNEI. The CDR3 contains 17 residues. The CDR3 DNA follows: TGTGCCAGCAGTGGGTGGGGTACAGGGAAGAGGACAGATACGCAGTATTTT. It specifies CASSGWGTGKRTDTQYF.

This clonotype came up a few times. The chain recombines TRBV20-1 with TRBJ2-6, with TRBD2 as a possible D gene (5 bases). CDR3 size: 16 residues. The germline gives CDR1 DFQATT, CDR2 SNEGSKA (reference sequence). The V and J ends lost 4 bases and 2 bases respectively, with 15 bases between them. CDR3 nucleotides: TGCAGTGCTAAGAGGACTCAAACCCCTGGGGCCAACGTCCTGACTTTC. Its translation: CSAKRTQTPGANVLTF.

This clonotype was detected ten times or more. This chain uses TRBV20-1 with TRBJ2-7; D might be TRBD2 (5 bases). The V gene lost 3 bases and the J gene lost 4 bases, with 19 bases spanning the gap. CDR3 length equals 15 residues. In germline, CDR1 is DFQATT, CDR2 SNEGSKA (reference sequence). CDR3 in DNA: TGCAGTGCTAGCGAGGGCAGCAGGCCTCCTTACGAGCAGTACTTC. Protein: CSASEGSRPPYEQYF.

The sample holds a few counts of this clonotype. The rearrangement joins TRBV13 to TRBJ2-7; D call uncertain. V was clipped by 6 bases and J by 5 bases, with 11 bases between them. The germline gives CDR1 PRHDT, CDR2 FYEKMQ (reference sequence). The CDR3 length is 12 residues. This CDR3 reads CASSKAPHEQYF. CDR3 nucleotide sequence: TGTGCCAGCAGTAAGGCCCCGCACGAGCAGTACTTC.

This clonotype has a count of ten or more. V usage is TRBV7-9 and J usage is TRBJ2-5; 11 bases are shared with TRBD2. CDR3 length: 16 amino acids. V shed 5 bases and J 4 bases; nucleotides not matched to a gene: 9. The V gene's germline CDR1 is SEHNR and CDR2 FQNEAQ (reference sequence). CDR3 protein: CASSAGTSGSIETQYF. The CDR3 nucleotides are TGTGCCAGCAGCGCCGGAACTAGCGGGAGCATAGAGACCCAGTACTTC.

This clonotype occurred many times. The chain combines TRBV18 with TRBJ1-5; 8 bases are a match to TRBD1. The J segment lost 2 bases and the V segment lost 5 bases, leaving 2 bases of the junction unmatched. The CDR3 has 14 amino acids. CDR1 KGHSH and CDR2 LQKENI come from the germline V gene. The CDR3 DNA is TGTGCCAGCTCAGGGGGACAGGGCAATCAGCCCCAGCATTTT. Translated: CASSGGQGNQPQHF.

The chain uses TRBV7-9 and TRBJ1-1; unclear D gene. Trimming pared 2 bases from V and 0 bases from J, leaving 10 bases between. This CDR3 spans 15 amino acids. CDR1 is SEHNR and CDR2 is FQNEAQ in the germline V gene (reference sequence). The CDR3: CASSLFATMNTEAFF. The CDR3 DNA follows: TGTGCCAGCAGCTTATTCGCAACCATGAACACTGAAGCTTTCTTT.

The table lists this clonotype with many counts. This chain uses TRBV11-2 with TRBJ2-3; 7 bases map to TRBD2. The CDR3 is made up of 15 amino acids. The V segment lost 3 bases and the J segment 6 bases; nucleotides outside the gene matches: 9. The V gene's germline CDR1 is SGHAT and CDR2 FQNNGV. In DNA, the CDR3 is TGTGCCAGCAGCTTTCTTCCCGGTAGCGGGGATACGCAGTATTTT. Protein sequence: CASSFLPGSGDTQYF.

On this clonotype itself: One end of the junction fails to match germline, which may point to a read error. The chain carries TRBV24-1 and TRBJ1-6; TRBD1 matches 9 bases. Germline lookup yields CDR1 KGHDR and CDR2 SFDVKD. The CDR3 totals 15 residues. The CDR3: CVTSDLDRGRSPLHF. CDR3 coding DNA: TGTGTCACCAGTGACTTGGACAGGGGAAGATCACCCCTCCACTTT.